The source of this T cell receptor beta chain is a study of cytomegalovirus exposure and HLA in healthy donors. Overall study context: Among the approximately 400 genotyped donors, 81% were placed in the Caucasian-associated ancestry cluster. Study-level findings and limits: Associated with cytomegalovirus, according to the listing, were around 170 TCR beta chains. Indistinguishable V segments, including TRBV6-2 and TRBV6-3, were excluded.

This clone was found a few times. Its cognate antigen is unknown. This CDR3 is built from 14 residues. The ends were cut back, 1 base at V and 0 bases at J, with 7 bases in the middle. Germline CDR1 GTSNPN, CDR2 SVGIG (reference sequence). The PCR employed 60 Vbeta primers together with 13 Jbeta primers. TCRdb keeps only in-frame clones here, not all; method: immunoSEQ multiplex PCR. Of roughly 200,000 clones in the sample, 70% to 80% were seen once. This sequence was found in a woman aged 30 to 39 in good health and CMV-seropositive. Sequencing was done on a sample of PBMCs. The rearrangement links TRBV30 to TRBJ1-5; no definite D call. The CDR3 region is CAWSEQYSNQPQHF. DNA for the CDR3: TGTGCCTGGAGTGAACAATATAGCAATCAGCCCCAGCATTTT.